The text below deals with one T cell receptor (beta chain). Its antigen is not identified. This specimen comes from a study of shared clonotypes between healthy human individuals. The assay was immunoSEQ multiplex PCR, and TCRdb's table has in-frame clones only and misses some. The table has hundreds of thousands of clones, approximately 96% seen once. Trimming left V 0 bases short and J 2 bases short, with 11 bases between. From germline, CDR1 is MNHNY and CDR2 SVGAGI (reference sequence). This CDR3 comprises 15 residues. Findings and caveats of the study: Investigators expected sequencing depth to affect clonotype sharing among donors. Rarefaction gave evidence that sorted-subset sequencing remained incomplete despite large depth. Four donors held approximately 5% of naive CD4 clonotypes in common.

CD45RO-negative cells were positively selected for CCR7, leaving out terminally differentiated effector memory CD45RA+ cells. There were no recent acute infections or vaccinations among the donors, who were healthy HIV-negative adults. The rearrangement uses TRBV6-6 and TRBJ2-7, with TRBD1 as a possible D gene (6 bases). Sequencing was done on a sample of naive CD8+ T cells sorted from blood. The receptor's source is a man aged 25-40 years in good health. The CDR3 is CASSYSGGITYEQYF. Here the CDR3 DNA reads TGTGCCAGCAGTTACTCAGGGGGTATTACCTACGAGCAGTACTTC.